The rows below give T cell receptor beta chains drawn from one sample of a study of T cells in Graves' hyperthyroidism and ophthalmopathy. Using its own MiXCR run on the multiplex PCR reads, TCRdb lists one record per CDR3 protein. This sample carries about 740,000 distinct CDR3 sequences, 14% of them seen once, and the ten largest clones take roughly 10%. The sample was blood. The receptors come from a woman aged 18-35 years with Graves' hyperthyroidism. The CDR3 runs from the conserved cysteine through the conserved F or W. A D gene is named only where the DNA matches it firmly. Clone size, where shown, is once, few, many, or a class for clones that have expanded.

TGTGCCACCAGCAGAGATTGGGGCAATCAGCCCCAGCATTTT CATSRDWGNQPQHF NA TRBJ1-5 TRBV15 few
TGTGCCAGCAGCTTCCCGGGTCTGAACACTGAAGCTTTCTTT CASSFPGLNTEAFF NA TRBJ1-1 TRBV7-9 few
TGTGCCAGCTCACTAGACAGTGCAAATTCACCCCTCCACTTT CASSLDSANSPLHF NA TRBJ1-6 TRBV18 many
TGTGCCAGCCGTTTGGGGGGGAACTCCTACGAGCAGTACTTC CASRLGGNSYEQYF TRBD2 TRBJ2-7 TRBV28 many
TGCAGTGCAAAAGTTGGGACTGTGAGGACAGATACGCAGTATTTT CSAKVGTVRTDTQYF NA TRBJ2-3 TRBV20-1 NA
TGTGCCACCAGCAGAGATACCCCCTCCACTAGCGGGAGCTCAGATACGCAGTATTTT CATSRDTPSTSGSSDTQYF TRBD2 TRBJ2-3 TRBV15 NA
TGTGCCAGCAGCGTATCATATAGCGCGGCCTACGAGCAGTACTTC CASSVSYSAAYEQYF NA TRBJ2-7 TRBV11-2 once
TGTGCTAGTGGTGACGGGGGCGAGATGAACACTGAAGCTTTCTTT CASGDGGEMNTEAFF NA TRBJ1-1 TRBV12-5 few
TGTGCCAGTCTTACTGCCGGGACAGGTTACAATGAGCAGTTCTTC CASLTAGTGYNEQFF TRBD1 TRBJ2-1 TRBV28 many
TGTGCCAGCAACGGATTGCGGACAGTCCCGATTAACTATGGCTACACCTTC CASNGLRTVPINYGYTF NA TRBJ1-2 TRBV2 few
TGTGCCAGCAGTGATCCCCAGCCGGGAACGTACAATGAGCAGTTCTTC CASSDPQPGTYNEQFF NA TRBJ2-1 TRBV27 NA
TGTGCCAGCTCACCGAGTCGTAGCAGGGGAAGACTGAACACTGAAGCTTTCTTT CASSPSRSRGRLNTEAFF NA TRBJ1-1 TRBV18 few
TGTGCCAGCAGTCCCGGTGGTTCCCGGGAGCTCCCCTACAATGAGCAGTTCTTC CASSPGGSRELPYNEQFF NA TRBJ2-1 TRBV12-3/TRBV12-4 many
TGTGCCAGCAGCGTAACCGGGGGGTCAGGGCACATTCAGTACTTC CASSVTGGSGHIQYF TRBD2 TRBJ2-4 TRBV7-9 NA
TGTGCCAGCAGCTTGTACCGGGACAGGGCGCATCCAGCCAAAAACATTCAGTACTTC CASSLYRDRAHPAKNIQYF TRBD1 TRBJ2-4 TRBV7-2 NA